The clone carrying this T cell receptor (beta chain) was detected only a few times. The antigen is undetermined. This sample was included in a study of molecular identifiers for immune sequencing clone quantification. Study overall: In replicates, RNA from approximately 20,000 or 98,000 naive CD8 cells was divided five ways and four parts were sequenced. Study observations and caveats: Barcode-sharing identical TCR molecules could underestimate highly expanded clone sizes.

This CDR3 is 13 amino acids long. From germline, CDR1 is SEHNR and CDR2 FQNEAQ (reference sequence). Trimming shortened V by 1 base and J by 10 bases, and 11 bases separated the two germline ends. TCRdb itself ran the PCR reads through MiXCR, one entry per CDR3 protein. The sample has hundreds of thousands of distinct CDR3 sequences, about 25% seen once. Construction of naive CD8 libraries employed roughly 18,000 to 1,100,000 sorted cells together with 10%, 30% or 50% RNA. The clonotype originates from a human donor in good health. Some libraries in this study had Jurkat cell RNA spiked in. The chain is built from TRBV7-9 and TRBJ2-1, with a possible D match to TRBD2 (5 bases). Sequencing was done on a sample of naive CD8+ T cells from blood, with Jurkat cell RNA spiked in. Regarding subset: FACS-sorted CD8+CD4-CCR7+CD45RA+ naive T cells. CDR3 loop: CASSLEWRNEQFF. As DNA, the CDR3 is TGTGCCAGCAGCTTAGAGTGGAGGAACGAGCAGTTCTTC. Full variable domain (outside the CDR3, taken from reference TRBV7-9 and TRBJ2-1): DTGVSQNPRHKITKRGQNVTFRCDPISEHNRLYWYRQTLGQGPEFLTYFQNEAQLEKSRLLSDRFSAERPKGSFSTLEIQRTEQGDSAMYLCASSLEWRNEQFFGPGTRLTVL.